This record covers a single T cell receptor beta chain. What it binds is unknown. TCRdb's table, derived via immunoSEQ multiplex PCR, lists solely in-frame clones and lacks some. The sample includes some 100,000 clones, 92% of them seen just once. This sample is drawn from a study of T cell responses to AZD1222 COVID-19 vaccine. Notes on the study in general: Nearly half of spike-specific TCRs reportedly go after variant regions that carry no mutations. Only six people who got AZD1222 tested seropositive at baseline. CD4 TCRs linked to vaccination spanned spike, dominating at 160-218 and 743-854. Donors were mostly white British, more females; clonal diversity possibly underestimated.

The germline gives CDR1 LGHNA, CDR2 YNFKEQ. This CDR3 contains 16 residues. V was shortened by 0 bases and J by 0 bases, with 11 bases between the two germline ends. The chain recombines TRBV4-2 with TRBJ1-2; D not certain. This specimen was peripheral blood, taken 28 days after the second AZD1222 dose. The sequence came from an adult who received the AZD1222 COVID-19 vaccine. CDR3 coding DNA: TGTGCCAGCAGCCAAGACTGGTCCGGCCCTAACTATGGCTACACCTTC. It specifies CASSQDWSGPNYGYTF.